Following are 29 T cell receptor beta chains from one sample sequenced in a study of T cells in Graves' hyperthyroidism and ophthalmopathy. TCR beta CDR3 region amplification was performed from RNA transcripts. First-round RT-PCR of the TCR CDR3 relied on the HTBI primer set. MiXCR was run by TCRdb on the multiplex PCR reads, yielding one entry per CDR3 protein. The profile shows hundreds of thousands of distinct CDR3 sequences, roughly 46% of them singletons. Specimen: peripheral blood or thyroid tissue (not recorded which). The receptor source for this set is an adult man with Graves' disease, either hyperthyroidism or ophthalmopathy (not recorded which).

The chain recombines TRBV11-2 with TRBJ2-5; tentative D call: TRBD1 (5 bases). There are 17 residues in the CDR3. V lost 1 base and J 0 bases, leaving 15 bases between the germline ends. Germline-derived CDR1 and CDR2 are SGHAT and FQNNGV. The CDR3 DNA sequence: TGTGCCAGCAGCTTAGTAGGGGTTGCGGCGGACCAAGAGACCCAGTACTTC. Translating it yields CASSLVGVAADQETQYF. The complete variable domain, with remaining parts taken from reference TRBV11-2 and TRBJ2-5, reads EAGVAQSPRYKIIEKRQSVAFWCNPISGHATLYWYQQILGQGPKLLIQFQNNGVVDDSQLPKDRFSAERLKGVDSTLKIQPAKLEDSAVYLCASSLVGVAADQETQYFGPGTRLLVL.

This clonotype was picked up a small number of times. The chain has TRBV12-3 or TRBV12-4 and TRBJ1-3; unclear D gene. V was shortened by 6 bases and J by 4 bases, with 22 bases between the two germline ends. CDR3 length equals 17 residues. CDR3: CASRERRRLSLGNTIYF. For the CDR3, the DNA is TGTGCCAGCAGAGAGCGACGGAGGTTATCGCTCGGAAACACCATATATTTT.

The chain carries TRBV2 and TRBJ1-5, with 8 positions matching TRBD1. Unmatched junction bases numbered 10, after V lost 6 bases and J lost 0 bases. CDR1 and CDR2 from the germline V gene are SNHLY and FYNNEI. The CDR3 has 17 amino acids. DNA for the CDR3: TGTGCCAGCAGCTCAGGACAGGGCCAATATAGCAATCAGCCCCAGCATTTT. Its protein is CASSSGQGQYSNQPQHF.

The V call is TRBV20-1, the J call TRBJ1-2; 11 positions agree with TRBD1. Losses at the gene ends were 6 bases for V and 7 bases for J; bases not matched to a gene: 7. The length of the CDR3 is 13 residues. CDR1 and CDR2 from the germline V gene are DFQATT and SNEGSKA (reference sequence). CDR3 amino acids: CSANMGQGVGYTF. The CDR3 nucleotides are TGCAGTGCCAACATGGGACAGGGGGTTGGCTACACCTTC.

The chain carries TRBV2 and TRBJ2-7; D is undetermined. The CDR3 extends over 13 amino acids. Germline values: CDR1 SNHLY, CDR2 FYNNEI. The V end lost 8 bases, the J end lost 2 bases, and 13 bases lay between the germline ends. The CDR3, as DNA: TGTGCCAGCGGTTACTCAAGGACCTACGAGCAGTACTTC. It translates to CASGYSRTYEQYF.

Turning to this clonotype: In this CDR3 the conserved last residue, phenylalanine or tryptophan, is missing, so a read error is likely. No DNA is shown, since the ends of the CDR3 on it are uncertain; the CDR3 is the one TCRdb lists. The V and J genes are TRBV15 and TRBJ1-6; TRBD1 was called by the table and not checked on the DNA. Germline V gives CDR1 LNHNV, CDR2 YYDKDF (reference sequence). The CDR3 numbers 11 amino acids, ends counted. The chain's CDR3 is CATSSVRDSPS.

The chain has TRBV5-1 and TRBJ1-5; TRBD1 might be the D (6 bases). V was cut by 5 bases and J by 10 bases, with 16 bases left in between. Germline loops: CDR1 SGHRS, CDR2 YFSETQ. The CDR3 spans 13 residues. CDR3 loop: CASRTGTSGPQHF. In DNA, the CDR3 is TGCGCCAGCAGGACAGGCACCTCGGGTCCCCAGCATTTT. Variable domain in full (rest from reference TRBV5-1 and TRBJ1-5): KAGVTQTPRYLIKTRGQQVTLSCSPISGHRSVSWYQQTPGQGLQFLFEYFSETQRNKGNFPGRFSGRQFSNSRSEMNVSTLELGDSALYLCASRTGTSGPQHFGDGTRLSIL.

The chain couples TRBV7-9 to TRBJ2-7; 8 positions agree with TRBD2. The V segment lost 8 bases and the J segment 5 bases; nucleotides outside the gene matches: 14. The CDR3 spans 15 residues. Germline CDR1 SEHNR, CDR2 FQNEAQ (reference sequence). CDR3 sequence reads: CASSSTGTSRDEQYF. The DNA for the CDR3 is TGTGCCAGCTCAAGTACCGGGACTAGTAGGGACGAGCAGTACTTC. Complete variable domain (other parts from reference TRBV7-9 and TRBJ2-7): DTGVSQNPRHKITKRGQNVTFRCDPISEHNRLYWYRQTLGQGPEFLTYFQNEAQLEKSRLLSDRFSAERPKGSFSTLEIQRTEQGDSAMYLCASSSTGTSRDEQYFGPGTRLTVT.

J is TRBJ2-5 and V is TRBV20-1; D possibly corresponds to TRBD1 (6 bases). The CDR3 length is 14 residues. Germline V gives CDR1 DFQATT, CDR2 SNEGSKA (reference sequence). The V and J ends lost 6 bases and 1 base respectively, with 15 bases between them. Here the CDR3 reads CSAKQGPGQETQYF. The CDR3 bases are TGCAGTGCGAAACAGGGCCCCGGCCAAGAGACCCAGTACTTC.

This rearrangement joins TRBV29-1 to TRBJ1-5, with 8 nucleotides matching TRBD1. Trimming took 5 bases from V and 6 from J; bases not matched to a gene: 6. The CDR3 is 13 residues long. Germline CDR1 reads SQVTM; CDR2 reads ANQGSEA. This CDR3 reads CSVQQGVSQPQHF. In DNA, the CDR3 is TGCAGCGTTCAACAGGGGGTAAGTCAGCCCCAGCATTTT.

The chain employs TRBV5-6 and TRBJ1-2; D might be TRBD1 (5 bases). V was clipped by 2 bases and J by 7 bases, with 15 bases between them. The CDR3 is 14 residues long. Germline V gene data show CDR1 as SGHDT and CDR2 as YYEEEE. The DNA of the CDR3 is TGTGCCAGCAGCTTCGGACAAGGAAGGGGTGGCTACACCTTC. This encodes CASSFGQGRGGYTF.

The rearrangement uses TRBV7-1 and TRBJ1-5; D gene uncertain. TRBV7-1 is identified as an open reading frame with a role that is uncertain. Trimming took off 3 bases at V and 5 bases at J, with 23 bases between the two ends. This CDR3 comprises 18 residues. The CDR3 DNA reads as TGTGCCAGCAGCTCGCCCAGCGTTGGTGCCGGAACGTATCAGCCCCAGCATTTT. Translating gives CASSSPSVGAGTYQPQHF.

A note on this clonotype: Germline and junction disagree at one end, which may indicate a read error. The V and J genes are TRBV12-3 or TRBV12-4 and TRBJ1-5, with TRBD1 matching 9 bases. This CDR3 region has 15 residues. CDR3 sequence: CASSPGTGFGQPQHF. Here the CDR3 DNA reads TGCGCCAGCAGCCCCGGGACAGGGTTTGGTCAGCCCCAGCATTTT.

The genes are TRBV15 and TRBJ2-7; 8 bases are a match to TRBD2. The CDR3 sequence is 13 residues long. The V segment lost 11 bases and the J segment 3 bases; nucleotides outside the gene matches: 9. CDR1 LNHNV and CDR2 YYDKDF come from the germline V gene (reference sequence). CDR3 sequence reads: CAEPAGAVYEQYF. CDR3 nucleotides: TGTGCCGAACCAGCGGGAGCCGTCTACGAGCAGTACTTC.

Only a few counts were recorded for this clonotype. The rearrangement uses TRBV19 and TRBJ2-7; 7 nucleotides agree with TRBD1. The CDR3 contains 15 residues. Per the germline V gene, CDR1 is LNHDA and CDR2 is SQIVND (reference sequence). J lost 4 bases, V lost 5 bases, and 11 bases had no gene match. The CDR3 is CASSPRQGGIYEQYF. The CDR3 nucleotides read TGTGCCAGTAGTCCCAGACAGGGTGGAATATACGAGCAGTACTTC.

This clonotype was seen a single time. The chain couples TRBV5-4 to TRBJ2-7, with 7 bases matching TRBD2. This CDR3 region has 14 residues. J was trimmed by 7 bases and V by 1 base; bases with no gene match: 8. The germline V gene has CDR1 SGHNT and CDR2 YYREEE (reference sequence). The chain's CDR3 is CASSLLAGEGEQYF. CDR3 in DNA: TGTGCCAGCAGCTTGTTGGCGGGAGAGGGTGAGCAGTACTTC.

This clonotype occurred a few times. The chain links TRBV7-2 to TRBJ2-7, with TRBD1 matching over 10 bases. V shed 3 bases, J shed 3 bases, and the junction held 8 bases outside the gene matches. Germline CDR1 reads SGHTA; CDR2 reads FQGNSA. CDR3 length equals 16 residues. CDR3 bases: TGTGCCAGCAGCTTCCGGGACAGGGGCGCGAGCTACGAGCAGTACTTC. Its translation is CASSFRDRGASYEQYF.

This clonotype was seen repeatedly, ten times or more. The chain couples TRBV24-1 to TRBJ1-2; unclear D gene. CDR3 length: 12 residues. V was pared by 5 bases and J by 0 bases, with 3 bases between. The germline CDR1 and CDR2 sequences are KGHDR and SFDVKD. The CDR3 region is CATSATNYGYTF. The CDR3 DNA reads TGTGCCACCAGTGCGACTAACTATGGCTACACCTTC.

V gene TRBV28 combines with J gene TRBJ1-1; D is uncertain. The CDR3 loop spans 12 amino acids. Germline CDR1 and CDR2: MDHEN and SYDVKM. Trimming removed 2 bases from V and 4 bases from J, with 5 bases in between. The CDR3 loop is CASSLPFTEAFF. In nucleotides, the CDR3 is TGTGCCAGCAGTTTACCTTTCACTGAAGCTTTCTTT.

This clonotype was counted many times. The V call is TRBV24-1, the J call TRBJ1-5; no firm D call. The CDR3 is 13 residues long. V shed 5 bases and J shed 6 bases, with 10 bases lying between them. From germline, CDR1 is KGHDR and CDR2 SFDVKD. The CDR3 is CATSATSGQPQHF. CDR3 DNA sequence: TGTGCCACCAGTGCTACATCGGGTCAGCCCCAGCATTTT.

This clonotype was observed at least ten times. This chain uses TRBV20-1 with TRBJ2-5; D is unclear. Trimming shortened V by 5 bases and J by 7 bases, and 8 bases separated the two germline ends. The V gene's germline CDR1 is DFQATT and CDR2 SNEGSKA (reference sequence). The CDR3 contains 10 residues. The CDR3 DNA sequence: TGCAGTGCTTTGGAAGGGACCCAGTACTTC. This gives the protein CSALEGTQYF.

In its sample, this clonotype was seen once. V is TRBV29-1 and J is TRBJ1-5, with 7 bases lining up with TRBD1. Trimming cost V 8 bases and J 12 bases; bases outside gene matches: 10. The CDR3 covers 11 residues. CDR1 is SQVTM, CDR2 ANQGSEA, per germline. The CDR3 DNA sequence: TGCAGCCCGACGGTGGGGACAGACCAGCATTTT. Translated, it gives CSPTVGTDQHF.

This clonotype was detected many times. The rearrangement uses TRBV7-2 and TRBJ1-1, with D hard to call. There are 14 residues in the CDR3. The germline V and J ends were trimmed by 5 bases and 1 base, with 11 bases remaining between them. The germline V gene encodes CDR1 SGHTA and CDR2 FQGNSA. The CDR3 protein is CASSKPGRNTEAFF. The DNA for the CDR3 is TGTGCCAGCAGCAAGCCCGGGAGGAACACTGAAGCTTTCTTT. Looking up the rest from reference TRBV7-2 and TRBJ1-1 gives the full variable domain: GAGVSQSPSNKVTEKGKDVELRCDPISGHTALYWYRQSLGQGLEFLIYFQGNSAPDKSGLPSDRFSAERTGGSVSTLTIQRTQQEDSAVYLCASSKPGRNTEAFFGQGTRLTVV.

This clonotype came up many times. The chain recombines TRBV24-1 with TRBJ1-5, with 7 bases lining up with TRBD1. Trimming took 3 bases from V and 3 from J; bases not matched to a gene: 7. The CDR3 is 16 amino acids. Germline CDR1 KGHDR, CDR2 SFDVKD. CDR3: CATSDPGTAINQPQHF. CDR3 sequence (DNA): TGTGCCACCAGTGATCCCGGGACAGCTATCAATCAGCCCCAGCATTTT.

This clonotype was seen a handful of times. The V and J genes are TRBV2 and TRBJ1-1, with D possibly matching TRBD1 (5 bases). The CDR3 sequence is 16 residues long. CDR1 and CDR2 from the germline V gene are SNHLY and FYNNEI. Trimming left V 5 bases short and J 2 bases short, with 18 bases between. The CDR3 DNA reads TGTGCCAGCAGTTACTCGCAGGGCTCATCTAACACTGAAGCTTTCTTT. This translates into CASSYSQGSSNTEAFF.

V gene TRBV7-8 combines with J gene TRBJ2-5; 16 positions match TRBD2. CDR1 is SGHVS, CDR2 FQNEAQ, per germline. The CDR3 is made up of 18 amino acids. V dropped 3 bases and J dropped 4; count of bases not matched to a gene: 8. The CDR3 loop is CASSLWGLAGGPGETQYF. The CDR3 DNA follows: TGTGCCAGCAGCTTGTGGGGACTAGCGGGAGGGCCTGGAGAGACCCAGTACTTC.

The J gene is TRBJ1-2, the V gene TRBV5-4, with a weak D call TRBD1 (6 bases). CDR1 is SGHNT, CDR2 YYREEE, per germline (reference sequence). CDR3 length equals 15 residues. V gave up 8 bases and J gave up 6 bases, with 23 bases separating them. The CDR3 region is CASSPQGGIIDGYTF. The CDR3 DNA reads as TGTGCCAGTAGTCCACAGGGTGGTATTATCGATGGCTACACCTTC.

The table lists this clonotype with a few counts. The genes are TRBV6-4 and TRBJ1-4; D might be TRBD1 (5 bases). Trimming pared 3 bases from V and 7 bases from J, leaving 9 bases between. Germline assignment: CDR1 MRHNA and CDR2 SNTAGT. The CDR3 is 13 amino acids. The CDR3, as DNA: TGTGCCAGCAGTGAATCCCAGGGTGAAAAACTGTTTTTT. Amino acids: CASSESQGEKLFF.

This clonotype has a handful of counts. The chain links TRBV2 to TRBJ1-2, with D possibly matching TRBD1 (5 bases). The V and J ends lost 5 bases and 2 bases respectively, with 18 bases between them. Germline V gives CDR1 SNHLY, CDR2 FYNNEI. The length of the CDR3 is 16 residues. The CDR3 loop reads CASSYSGAASNYGYTF. The CDR3 nucleotides read TGTGCCAGCAGTTACTCTGGGGCAGCTTCAAACTATGGCTACACCTTC.